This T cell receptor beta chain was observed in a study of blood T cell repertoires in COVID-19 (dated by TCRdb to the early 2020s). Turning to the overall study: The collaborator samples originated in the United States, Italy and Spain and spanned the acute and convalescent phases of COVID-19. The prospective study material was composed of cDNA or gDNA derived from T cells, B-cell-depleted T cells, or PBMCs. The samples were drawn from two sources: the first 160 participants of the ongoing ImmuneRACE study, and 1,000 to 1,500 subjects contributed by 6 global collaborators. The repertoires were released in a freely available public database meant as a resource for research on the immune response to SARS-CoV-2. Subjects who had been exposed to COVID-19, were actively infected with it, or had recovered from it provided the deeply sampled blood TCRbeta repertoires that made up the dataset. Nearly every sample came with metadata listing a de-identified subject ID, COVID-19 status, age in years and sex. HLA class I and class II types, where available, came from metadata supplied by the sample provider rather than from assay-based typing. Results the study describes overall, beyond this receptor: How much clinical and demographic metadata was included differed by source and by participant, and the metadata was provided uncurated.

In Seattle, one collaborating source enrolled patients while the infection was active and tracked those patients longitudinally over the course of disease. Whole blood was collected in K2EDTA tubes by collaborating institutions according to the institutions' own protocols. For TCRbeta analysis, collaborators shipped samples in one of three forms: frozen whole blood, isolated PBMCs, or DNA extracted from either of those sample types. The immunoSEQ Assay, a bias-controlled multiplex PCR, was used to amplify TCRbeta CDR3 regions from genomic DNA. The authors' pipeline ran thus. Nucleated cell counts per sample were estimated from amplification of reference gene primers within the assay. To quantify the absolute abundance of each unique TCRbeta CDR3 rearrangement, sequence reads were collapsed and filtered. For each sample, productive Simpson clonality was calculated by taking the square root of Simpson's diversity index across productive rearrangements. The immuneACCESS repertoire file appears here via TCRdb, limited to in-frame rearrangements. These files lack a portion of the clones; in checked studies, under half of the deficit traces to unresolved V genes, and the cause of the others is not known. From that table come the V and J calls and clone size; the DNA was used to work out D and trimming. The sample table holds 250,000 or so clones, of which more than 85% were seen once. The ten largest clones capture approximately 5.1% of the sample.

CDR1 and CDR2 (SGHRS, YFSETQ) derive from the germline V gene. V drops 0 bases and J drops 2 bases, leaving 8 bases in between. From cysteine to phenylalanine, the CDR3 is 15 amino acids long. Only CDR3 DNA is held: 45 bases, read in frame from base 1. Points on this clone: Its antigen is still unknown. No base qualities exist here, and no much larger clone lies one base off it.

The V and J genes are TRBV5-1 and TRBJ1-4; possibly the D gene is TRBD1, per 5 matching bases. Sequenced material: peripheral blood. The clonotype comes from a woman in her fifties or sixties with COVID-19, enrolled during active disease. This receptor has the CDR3 CASSLAGSTNEKLFF. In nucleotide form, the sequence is TGCGCCAGCAGCTTGGCAGGGTCGACTAATGAAAAACTGTTTTTT. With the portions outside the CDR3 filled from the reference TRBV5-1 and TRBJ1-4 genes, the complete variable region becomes KAGVTQTPRYLIKTRGQQVTLSCSPISGHRSVSWYQQTPGQGLQFLFEYFSETQRNKGNFPGRFSGRQFSNSRSEMNVSTLELGDSALYLCASSLAGSTNEKLFFGSGTQLSVL.